These 21 T cell receptor beta chains were sequenced from one sample in a study of multiple sclerosis patients with progressive multifocal leukoencephalopathy. Assay: immunoSEQ multiplex PCR; the TCRdb copy retains only in-frame clones and omits some. Seen here are 25,000 to 35,000 clones, approximately 89% observed once, and the top ten hold approximately 1.5%. Stated time point: before natalizumab initiation. The sample taken for sequencing was PBMCs. The receptors originated from a human donor with multiple sclerosis.

The gene calls are TRBV7-9 and TRBJ2-7; perhaps TRBD1 as D (5 bases). V lost 5 bases and J lost 3, with 17 bases in between. CDR3 size: 15 residues. Germline loops: CDR1 SEHNR, CDR2 FQNEAQ (reference sequence). The CDR3 coding sequence is TGTGCCAGCAGCCCATGGGCAGGGATCATCTACGAGCAGTACTTC. Amino acid sequence: CASSPWAGIIYEQYF.

The table lists this clone with a count of one. The chain employs TRBV4-3 and TRBJ1-2; D possibly corresponds to TRBD1 (5 bases). The CDR3 has 17 residues. Germline V gives CDR1 LGHNA, CDR2 YSLEER. V was shortened by 1 base and J by 8 bases, with 23 bases between the two germline ends. CDR3 sequence: CASSQGSSQGKVGGYTF. DNA of the CDR3: TGCGCCAGCAGCCAAGGAAGTTCGCAGGGAAAAGTGGGGGGCTACACCTTC.

The chain carries TRBV9 and TRBJ2-5, with D perhaps matching TRBD2 (6 bases). Trimming shortened V by 0 bases and J by 5 bases, and 11 bases separated the two germline ends. The germline V gene has CDR1 SGDLS and CDR2 YYNGEE. The CDR3 consists of 14 residues. This chain's CDR3 is CASSVGGLRETQYF. CDR3 sequence (DNA): TGTGCCAGCAGCGTAGGGGGACTTCGGGAGACCCAGTACTTC.

The J gene is TRBJ2-3, the V gene TRBV30, with 7 bases matching TRBD2. The V gene end was trimmed by 0 bases and the J gene end by 2 bases; junction bases not matched to a gene: 5. Germline assignment: CDR1 GTSNPN and CDR2 SVGIG (reference sequence). This CDR3 comprises 15 residues. CDR3 DNA sequence: TGTGCCTGGAGTGTATCCAGCGGGACCACAGATACGCAGTATTTT. Amino acid sequence: CAWSVSSGTTDTQYF.

The chain joins TRBV11-2 to TRBJ2-1; 12 positions agree with TRBD2. Germline V gives CDR1 SGHAT, CDR2 FQNNGV. The CDR3 sequence is 16 residues long. After removal of 4 bases from V and 10 bases from J, the junction contained 11 bases not matched to a gene. The CDR3 spells CASSSRASGRAWEQFF. The DNA of the CDR3 is TGTGCCAGCAGCTCCAGGGCTAGCGGGAGGGCCTGGGAGCAGTTCTTC.

The rearrangement uses TRBV2 and TRBJ1-2; D perhaps matches TRBD1 (6 bases). From germline, CDR1 is SNHLY and CDR2 FYNNEI. This CDR3 has 14 residues. Between the trimmed V and J ends, which lost 0 bases and 8 bases, there was a span of 13 bases. The CDR3 loop reads CASSEALPDRGYTF. For the CDR3, the DNA is TGTGCCAGCAGTGAAGCGCTCCCGGACAGAGGCTACACCTTC. Full variable domain (missing parts from reference TRBV2 and TRBJ1-2): EPEVTQTPSHQVTQMGQEVILRCVPISNHLYFYWYRQILGQKVEFLVSFYNNEISEKSEIFDDQFSVERPDGSNFTLKIRSTKLEDSAMYFCASSEALPDRGYTFGSGTRLTVV.

V gene TRBV10-1 combines with J gene TRBJ1-1; D might be TRBD1 (5 bases). There are 17 residues in the CDR3. Looked up from germline, CDR1 is WNHNN and CDR2 is SYGVQD (reference sequence). Trimming left V 0 bases short and J 4 bases short, with 18 bases between. The CDR3 DNA reads TGCGCCAGCAGTGAGTCGGTAGGGGCACTGGGGACCACTGAAGCTTTCTTT. This encodes CASSESVGALGTTEAFF.

The chain is built from TRBV10-3 and TRBJ1-1; D gene unclear. This CDR3 spans 16 amino acids. Germline loops: CDR1 ENHRY, CDR2 SYGVKD. Trimming removed 0 bases at V and 4 bases at J, with 15 bases between. The CDR3 DNA reads TGTGCCATCAGTGAGTCGCCGGGGTTAGTCGGCACTGAAGCTTTCTTT. Its protein is CAISESPGLVGTEAFF.

This chain connects TRBV5-6 to TRBJ1-1; D gene unclear. The CDR3 is made up of 11 amino acids. V was clipped by 3 bases and J by 9 bases, with 9 bases between them. CDR1 SGHDT and CDR2 YYEEEE come from the germline V gene. This CDR3 reads CASSSNNKAFF. CDR3 in DNA: TGTGCCAGCAGCTCAAATAATAAAGCTTTCTTT.

The chain uses TRBV4-2 and TRBJ2-1; TRBD2 agrees at 9 bases. The CDR3 is made up of 16 amino acids. The germline gives CDR1 LGHNA, CDR2 YNFKEQ. Trimming at V came to 2 bases and at J to 2 bases, leaving 4 bases not matched to a gene. CDR3 nucleotides: TGTGCCAGCAGCCAACAGGGCGGGAGGGCCTACAATGAGCAGTTCTTC. Its protein product is CASSQQGGRAYNEQFF.

The chain carries TRBV5-1 and TRBJ2-7, with 10 positions matching TRBD1. This CDR3 is built from 16 residues. Germline V gene data show CDR1 as SGHRS and CDR2 as YFSETQ. The J segment lost 2 bases and the V segment lost 0 bases, leaving 5 bases of the junction unmatched. The CDR3 nucleotides read TGCGCCAGCAGCTTGGGGGGGACAGGGGATCCCTACGAGCAGTACTTC. Its protein product is CASSLGGTGDPYEQYF. The entire variable domain, with the rest obtained from reference TRBV5-1 and TRBJ2-7, is as follows: KAGVTQTPRYLIKTRGQQVTLSCSPISGHRSVSWYQQTPGQGLQFLFEYFSETQRNKGNFPGRFSGRQFSNSRSEMNVSTLELGDSALYLCASSLGGTGDPYEQYFGPGTRLTVT.

This chain joins TRBV2 and TRBJ2-7; D ambiguous. This CDR3 is built from 12 residues. V dropped 3 bases and J dropped 12 bases, with 15 bases sitting between them. Germline CDR1 is SNHLY and CDR2 is FYNNEI. In DNA, the CDR3 is TGTGCCAGCAGTGATATATGGAACGCTTGGTACTTC. Translated: CASSDIWNAWYF. The full variable domain, in which reference TRBV2 and TRBJ2-7 provide the parts outside the CDR3, is EPEVTQTPSHQVTQMGQEVILRCVPISNHLYFYWYRQILGQKVEFLVSFYNNEISEKSEIFDDQFSVERPDGSNFTLKIRSTKLEDSAMYFCASSDIWNAWYFGPGTRLTVT.

The gene calls are TRBV19 and TRBJ1-2; tentative D call: TRBD1 (5 bases). The germline V gene encodes CDR1 LNHDA and CDR2 SQIVND (reference sequence). Trimming left V 8 bases short and J 0 bases short, with 22 bases between. The CDR3 sequence is 17 residues long. CDR3 DNA sequence: TGTGCCAGTTTGAGGCGGGTAGGGGACCGAACTAACTATGGCTACACCTTC. Protein sequence: CASLRRVGDRTNYGYTF.

V usage is TRBV10-3 and J usage is TRBJ1-1, with TRBD1 as a possible D gene (5 bases). V lost 8 bases to trimming and J lost 0 bases, with 13 bases between them. Per the germline V gene, CDR1 is ENHRY and CDR2 is SYGVKD. This CDR3 has 14 residues. This CDR3 is CAIHPGPMNTEAFF. CDR3 bases: TGTGCCATCCATCCGGGACCCATGAACACTGAAGCTTTCTTT.

This clone was counted a few times. The chain combines TRBV4-3 with TRBJ1-1; tentatively, D is TRBD1 (5 bases). Germline lookup yields CDR1 LGHNA and CDR2 YSLEER. V was cut by 0 bases and J by 3 bases, with 11 bases left in between. The CDR3 has 15 residues. The CDR3 coding sequence is TGCGCCAGCAGCCAAGATCGAGGGGTCTACACTGAAGCTTTCTTT. Protein sequence: CASSQDRGVYTEAFF.

The chain carries TRBV5-1 and TRBJ2-1; 9 bases map to TRBD2. V lost 3 bases, J lost 2 bases, and 3 bases stayed unmatched. There are 15 residues in the CDR3. Germline-derived CDR1 and CDR2 are SGHRS and YFSETQ. The CDR3 coding sequence is TGCGCCAGCAGCTCGGCGGGAGGGACCTACAATGAGCAGTTCTTC. Translating gives CASSSAGGTYNEQFF.

This chain links TRBV5-1 with TRBJ2-2; D call uncertain. CDR3 length equals 15 residues. Germline V gene lookup returns CDR1 SGHRS and CDR2 YFSETQ. Trimming stripped 4 bases from V and 4 bases from J, with 14 bases between. CDR3 protein: CASSQSVGGTGELFF. The CDR3, as DNA: TGCGCCAGCAGCCAGTCGGTAGGCGGCACCGGGGAGCTGTTTTTT.

The gene calls are TRBV4-1 and TRBJ1-1; 8 bases are a match to TRBD1. The CDR3 is made up of 17 amino acids. Trimming at V came to 6 bases and at J to 1 base, leaving 13 bases not matched to a gene. Germline-derived CDR1 and CDR2 are MGHRA and YSYEKL. For the CDR3, the DNA is TGCGCCAGCAGTCGACGACAGGGGTCCATTGGGAACACTGAAGCTTTCTTT. Protein: CASSRRQGSIGNTEAFF.

The chain joins TRBV30 to TRBJ1-2, with 8 bases identical to TRBD1. V lost 4 bases and J lost 6; bases outside the gene matches: 7. The CDR3 contains 13 residues. Germline V gene sequence: CDR1 GTSNPN, CDR2 SVGIG (reference sequence). CDR3 region: CAWNGQGGHGYTF. The CDR3 DNA reads TGTGCCTGGAATGGACAGGGCGGCCATGGCTACACCTTC.

The genes are TRBV6-6 and TRBJ1-1, with D uncertain. Germline CDR1 MNHNY, CDR2 SVGAGI (reference sequence). The V gene lost 5 bases and the J gene lost 4 bases, with 20 bases spanning the gap. The CDR3 runs 16 residues. In DNA, the CDR3 is TGTGCCAGCAGTCATAAGCTAGACGGGTTTGGCACTGAAGCTTTCTTT. Translated, it gives CASSHKLDGFGTEAFF.

This clone was counted a few times. The chain uses TRBV6-6 and TRBJ1-2; D not certain. V lost 2 bases to trimming and J lost 5 bases, with 3 bases between them. Germline CDR1 reads MNHNY; CDR2 reads SVGAGI (reference sequence). The CDR3 is 11 amino acids. CDR3 protein: CASSYGYGYTF. The CDR3 bases are TGTGCCAGCAGTTACGGTTATGGCTACACCTTC.